Below are 8 T cell receptor beta chains sequenced from a single sample in a study of spatial heterogeneity in lung cancer. Time point noted: sample taken at primary tumor resection. Researchers sequenced whole RNA taken from tumor, nontumor lung or frozen PBMC without sorting. TCRdb re-called the 5' RACE reads with MiXCR, one entry per CDR3 protein. The sample consists of approximately 14,000 distinct CDR3 sequences, less than 14% of them appearing once. Specimen: PBMCs, collected at surgery. The receptor source for this set is a female donor with early-stage non-small cell lung cancer.

This clonotype was detected many times. The CDR3 is CASSSTGQGQYEQYF. The CDR3 DNA reads as TGTGCCAGCAGCTCCACGGGACAGGGTCAATACGAGCAGTACTTC. The chain links TRBV11-1 to TRBJ2-7; 9 positions agree with TRBD1. Germline CDR1 and CDR2: SGHAT and FQDESV (reference sequence). After removal of 4 bases from V and 4 bases from J, the junction contained 8 bases not matched to a gene. The CDR3 loop spans 15 amino acids.

This clonotype was detected a few times. V gene TRBV28 combines with J gene TRBJ1-1; D remains unclear. The CDR3 has 14 residues. The germline V and J ends were trimmed by 2 bases and 5 bases, with 12 bases remaining between them. Germline V gene data show CDR1 as MDHEN and CDR2 as SYDVKM. CDR3 sequence reads: CASSLIAAGTEAFF. In DNA form, the CDR3 reads TGTGCCAGCAGTTTAATCGCTGCGGGGACTGAAGCTTTCTTT.

This clonotype has a count of ten or more. The rearrangement uses TRBV5-1 and TRBJ2-2, with 11 bases lining up with TRBD1. The V gene's germline CDR1 is SGHRS and CDR2 YFSETQ. Trimming removed 3 bases from V and 6 bases from J; junction bases left unmatched: 7. This CDR3 is built from 16 residues. The CDR3 DNA follows: TGCGCCAGCAGCTGGACCGGGACAGGGGGTTCCGGGGAGCTGTTTTTT. Its protein product is CASSWTGTGGSGELFF.

This chain connects TRBV7-8 to TRBJ2-2, with no clear D. The CDR3 is 14 residues long. V lost 5 bases and J lost 5, with 12 bases in between. Germline loops: CDR1 SGHVS, CDR2 FQNEAQ. This CDR3 is CASSRLQSTGELFF. Written as DNA, the CDR3 is TGTGCCAGCAGCCGCTTACAGTCGACCGGGGAGCTGTTTTTT.

This clonotype showed up many times. This sequence joins TRBV7-8 and TRBJ2-6; TRBD1 might be the D (8 bases). CDR1 SGHVS and CDR2 FQNEAQ come from the germline V gene. Trimming removed 5 bases at V and 1 base at J, with 18 bases between. The CDR3 is 18 residues long. The CDR3 DNA reads TGTGCCAGCAGCGGACACAGGGGGGGGACGTCTGGGGCCAACGTCCTGACTTTC. Its protein is CASSGHRGGTSGANVLTF.

This clonotype is medium-sized within its sample. V usage is TRBV29-1 and J usage is TRBJ2-2, with TRBD2 matching 8 bases. V lost 5 bases to trimming and J lost 3 bases; unmatched junction nucleotides: 5. CDR3 length: 14 residues. Germline values: CDR1 SQVTM, CDR2 ANQGSEA. The CDR3 here is CSVRTGGHTGELFF. For the CDR3, the DNA is TGCAGCGTTAGGACGGGGGGGCACACCGGGGAGCTGTTTTTT.

This clonotype was detected many times. J is TRBJ1-5 and V is TRBV1; the table gives TRBD1 as D, unverified against the DNA. TRBV1 is a documented pseudogene. The length of the CDR3 is 16 residues. The CDR3 bases are TGCACCAGCAAAAACCCGTGGACGGATCACAATCAGCCCCAGCATTTT. Amino acid sequence: CTSKNPWTDHNQPQHF.

This clonotype was recorded many times. The chain uses TRBV6-6 and TRBJ1-2, with 10 bases that match TRBD1. The CDR3 runs to 14 residues. CDR1 is MNHNY and CDR2 is SVGAGI in the germline V gene (reference sequence). The J segment lost 6 bases and the V segment lost 0 bases, leaving 1 base of the junction unmatched. The CDR3 bases are TGTGCCAGCAGTTACTCGGGACAGGGGAATGGCTACACCTTC. Its translation: CASSYSGQGNGYTF.